Shown below are 14 T cell receptor beta chains from a single sample sequenced in a study of long-term antiretroviral therapy in people with HIV. Researchers ran immunoSEQ v3.0 at survey level. Here immunoSEQ multiplex PCR was the method, and the copy in TCRdb shows in-frame clones only, minus some. The repertoire holds 25,000 to 30,000 clones, with 93% as singletons. Sequenced material: unsorted PBMCs, taken 6.2 years after starting antiretroviral therapy. Every receptor here comes from a man aged 35-49 years with HIV.

In DNA form, the CDR3 reads TGTGCCAGCAGCTCGACAGGGGGCGCAGATACGCAGTATTTT. As protein: CASSSTGGADTQYF. The V and J genes are TRBV7-3 and TRBJ2-3; 10 bases agree with TRBD1. Germline loops: CDR1 SGHTA, CDR2 FQGTGA. CDR3 length equals 14 residues. V trimming: 4 bases; J trimming: 4 bases; junction bases outside the gene matches: 2.

The chain couples TRBV27 to TRBJ1-6; no firm D call. This CDR3 is built from 18 residues. CDR1 is MNHEY, CDR2 SMNVEV, per germline (reference sequence). Trimming took 5 bases from V and 9 from J, leaving 26 bases between them. The CDR3 reads CASSPSTGPGWLSSPLHF. CDR3 DNA sequence: TGTGCCAGCAGTCCCTCAACCGGGCCGGGGTGGTTGAGTTCACCCCTCCACTTT.

This clone was counted between two and nine times. The V call is TRBV14, the J call TRBJ2-5; 12 bases are a match to TRBD2. CDR1 is SGHDN and CDR2 is FVKESK in the germline V gene. J lost 4 bases, V lost 5 bases, and 8 bases had no gene match. The CDR3 is made up of 16 amino acids. The CDR3 sequence: CASSENLAGGRETQYF. The CDR3 DNA follows: TGTGCCAGCAGCGAAAATCTAGCGGGGGGGAGAGAGACCCAGTACTTC. Drawing the rest from reference TRBV14 and TRBJ2-5, the complete variable domain is EAGVTQFPSHSVIEKGQTVTLRCDPISGHDNLYWYRRVMGKEIKFLLHFVKESKQDESGMPNNRFLAERTGGTYSTLKVQPAELEDSGVYFCASSENLAGGRETQYFGPGTRLLVL.

The chain recombines TRBV2 with TRBJ2-3; 7 positions agree with TRBD2. This CDR3 contains 14 residues. Germline V gene data show CDR1 as SNHLY and CDR2 as FYNNEI. Losses at the gene ends were 10 bases for V and 5 bases for J; bases not matched to a gene: 12. The CDR3 DNA follows: TGTGCCACGACACGGGGGGAGGGCGGAGATACGCAGTATTTT. Translation gives CATTRGEGGDTQYF.

This clone was seen a single time. V gene TRBV5-8 combines with J gene TRBJ2-1; D gene unclear. CDR3 size: 16 residues. Trimming took 0 bases from V and 0 from J, leaving 10 bases between them. Germline assignment: CDR1 SGHTS and CDR2 YDEGEE. The DNA of the CDR3 is TGTGCCAGCAGCTTGGGATTAGTTAGCTCCTACAATGAGCAGTTCTTC. Its translation: CASSLGLVSSYNEQFF.

The CDR3 coding sequence is TGTGCCTGGAGTGTAAGTGCAACTAATGAAAAACTGTTTTTT. Protein product: CAWSVSATNEKLFF. This chain connects TRBV30 to TRBJ1-4; D gene unclear. The ends were cut back, 0 bases at V and 0 bases at J, with 5 bases in the middle. This CDR3 has 14 residues. The V gene's germline CDR1 is GTSNPN and CDR2 SVGIG (reference sequence).

V is TRBV6-5 and J is TRBJ1-6; the D is unclear. Germline CDR1 reads MNHEY; CDR2 reads SVGAGI. Trimming pared 0 bases from V and 5 bases from J, leaving 11 bases between. The CDR3 has 16 amino acids. The CDR3 region has the DNA TGTGCCAGCAGTTACTCCCTGGCGGTCCATAATTCACCCCTCCACTTT. Translating gives CASSYSLAVHNSPLHF.

The chain combines TRBV6-6 with TRBJ1-5; TRBD1 might be the D (6 bases). Trimming took 2 bases from V and 1 from J, leaving 12 bases between them. Germline loops: CDR1 MNHNY, CDR2 SVGAGI (reference sequence). There are 16 residues in the CDR3. The CDR3 bases are TGTGCCAGCAGTTACCAGGGGTTCGGGAGCAATCAGCCCCAGCATTTT. Encoded protein: CASSYQGFGSNQPQHF.

The gene calls are TRBV7-6 and TRBJ2-2; 8 nucleotides line up with TRBD1. V was clipped by 5 bases and J by 4 bases; unmatched bases: 6. The CDR3 covers 15 residues. Germline CDR1 SGHVS, CDR2 FNYEAQ. CDR3 coding DNA: TGTGCCAGCAGCCCGACAGGGGCCAGCACCGGGGAGCTGTTTTTT. This gives the protein CASSPTGASTGELFF.

J is TRBJ2-1 and V is TRBV10-3; 11 bases map to TRBD2. Germline trimming cut 10 bases from V and 8 bases from J; bases unmatched to any gene: 7. Looked up from germline, CDR1 is ENHRY and CDR2 is SYGVKD. The CDR3 spans 13 residues. In DNA form, the CDR3 reads TGTGCCAGCACTAGCGGGAGCTGGCATGAGCAGTTCTTC. This encodes CASTSGSWHEQFF.

V usage is TRBV9 and J usage is TRBJ2-5, with D uncertain. The CDR3 is 16 amino acids. The germline gives CDR1 SGDLS, CDR2 YYNGEE. Trimming left V 0 bases short and J 0 bases short, with 12 bases between. The CDR3 sequence is CASSVGDFPYQETQYF. DNA for the CDR3: TGTGCCAGCAGCGTAGGTGATTTTCCCTACCAAGAGACCCAGTACTTC.

The chain is built from TRBV5-1 and TRBJ1-5; 7 bases align to TRBD1. With V trimmed by 4 bases and J by 3 bases, 4 bases remained unmatched. The CDR3 runs 14 residues. Germline CDR1 and CDR2: SGHRS and YFSETQ. CDR3 bases: TGCGCCAGCAGCCTCGGGACAGCCAATCAGCCCCAGCATTTT. Amino acids: CASSLGTANQPQHF.

The gene calls are TRBV5-6 and TRBJ2-1, with a possible D match to TRBD2 (5 bases). The V gene lost 4 bases and the J gene lost 6 bases, with 20 bases spanning the gap. Germline V gene data show CDR1 as SGHDT and CDR2 as YYEEEE. The CDR3 spans 16 residues. The CDR3 region has the DNA TGTGCCAGCAGCCAAGGACTGCTTGACGTGGGCAATGAGCAGTTCTTC. Its translation: CASSQGLLDVGNEQFF.

To note about this clone: One end of the junction is discordant with germline, which a read error may explain. The V gene is TRBV29-1, the J gene TRBJ1-1; D may be TRBD1 (5 bases). Germline V lookup: CDR1 SQVTM, CDR2 ANQGSEA. The CDR3 spans 14 residues. The chain's CDR3 is CSVEGADLALEAFF. CDR3 DNA sequence: TGCAGCGTGGAAGGGGCAGACTTGGCACTGGAAGCTTTCTTT. Looking up the rest from reference TRBV29-1 and TRBJ1-1 gives the full variable domain: SAVISQKPSRDICQRGTSLTIQCQVDSQVTMMFWYRQQPGQSLTLIATANQGSEATYESGFVIDKFPISRPNLTFSTLTVSNMSPEDSSIYLCSVEGADLALEAFFGQGTRLTVV.